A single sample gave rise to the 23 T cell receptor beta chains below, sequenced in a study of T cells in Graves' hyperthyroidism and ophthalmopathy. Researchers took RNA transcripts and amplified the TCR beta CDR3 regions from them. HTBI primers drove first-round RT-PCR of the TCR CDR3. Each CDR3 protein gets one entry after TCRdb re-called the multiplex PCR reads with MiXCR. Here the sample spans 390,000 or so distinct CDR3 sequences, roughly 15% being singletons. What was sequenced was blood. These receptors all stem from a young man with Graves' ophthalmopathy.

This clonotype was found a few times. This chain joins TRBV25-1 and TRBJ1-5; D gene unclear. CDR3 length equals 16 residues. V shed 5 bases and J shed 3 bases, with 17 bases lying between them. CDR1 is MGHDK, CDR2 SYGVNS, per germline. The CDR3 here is CASSPGWAGINQPQHF. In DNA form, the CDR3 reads TGTGCCAGCAGTCCGGGGTGGGCGGGGATCAATCAGCCCCAGCATTTT.

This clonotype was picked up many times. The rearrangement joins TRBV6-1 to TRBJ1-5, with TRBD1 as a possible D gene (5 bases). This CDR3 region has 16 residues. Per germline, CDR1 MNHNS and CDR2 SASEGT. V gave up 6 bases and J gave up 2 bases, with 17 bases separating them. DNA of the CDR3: TGTGCCAGCAGCGCCCAGGCTTTACAGGGCAATCAGCCCCAGCATTTT. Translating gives CASSAQALQGNQPQHF.

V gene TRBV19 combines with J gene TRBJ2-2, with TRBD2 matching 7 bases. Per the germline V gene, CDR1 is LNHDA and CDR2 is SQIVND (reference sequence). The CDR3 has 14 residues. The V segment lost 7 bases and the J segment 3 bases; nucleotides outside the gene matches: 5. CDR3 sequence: CASMTSRDTGELFF. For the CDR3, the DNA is TGTGCCAGTATGACTAGCCGAGACACCGGGGAGCTGTTTTTT.

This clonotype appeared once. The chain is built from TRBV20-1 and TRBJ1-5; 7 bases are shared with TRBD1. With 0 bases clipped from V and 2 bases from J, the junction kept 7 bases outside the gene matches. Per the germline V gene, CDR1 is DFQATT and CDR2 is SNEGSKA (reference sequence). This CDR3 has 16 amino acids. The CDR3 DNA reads TGCAGTGCTAGAGATTGGGCAGGGGGTGGCAATCAGCCCCAGCATTTT. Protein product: CSARDWAGGGNQPQHF.

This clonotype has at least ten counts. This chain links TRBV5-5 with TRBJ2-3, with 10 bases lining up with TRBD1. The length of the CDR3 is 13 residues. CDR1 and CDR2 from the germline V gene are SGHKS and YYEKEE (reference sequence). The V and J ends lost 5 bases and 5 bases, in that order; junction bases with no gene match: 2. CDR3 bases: TGTGCCAGCAGTTGGGACAGGGGAGATACGCAGTATTTT. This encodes CASSWDRGDTQYF.

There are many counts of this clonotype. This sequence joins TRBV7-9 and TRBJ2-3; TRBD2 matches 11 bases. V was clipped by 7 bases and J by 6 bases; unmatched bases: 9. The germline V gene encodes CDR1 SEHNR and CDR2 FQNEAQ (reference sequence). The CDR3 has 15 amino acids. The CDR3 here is CASTKLAGEGDTQYF. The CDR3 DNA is TGTGCCAGCACCAAACTAGCGGGAGAAGGCGATACGCAGTATTTT.

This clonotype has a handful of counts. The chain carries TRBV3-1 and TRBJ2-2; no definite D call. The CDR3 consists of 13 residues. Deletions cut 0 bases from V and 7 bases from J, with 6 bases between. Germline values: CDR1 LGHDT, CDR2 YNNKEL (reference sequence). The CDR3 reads CASSQDLRGELFF. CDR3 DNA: TGTGCCAGCAGCCAAGACCTTCGCGGGGAGCTGTTTTTT.

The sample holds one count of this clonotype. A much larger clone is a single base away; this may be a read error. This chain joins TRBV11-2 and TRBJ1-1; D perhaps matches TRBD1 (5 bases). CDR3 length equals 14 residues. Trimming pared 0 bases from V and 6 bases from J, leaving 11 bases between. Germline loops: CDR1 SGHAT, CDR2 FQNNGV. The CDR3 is CASSLEGEDAEAFF. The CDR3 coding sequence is TGTGCCAGCAGCTTAGAGGGGGAGGACGCTGAAGCTTTCTTT.

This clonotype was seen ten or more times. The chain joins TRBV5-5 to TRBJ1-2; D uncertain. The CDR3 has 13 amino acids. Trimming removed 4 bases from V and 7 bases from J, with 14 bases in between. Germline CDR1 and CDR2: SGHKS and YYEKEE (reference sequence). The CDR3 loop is CASSPMRWAGYTF. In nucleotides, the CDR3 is TGTGCCAGCAGCCCCATGAGGTGGGCTGGCTACACCTTC.

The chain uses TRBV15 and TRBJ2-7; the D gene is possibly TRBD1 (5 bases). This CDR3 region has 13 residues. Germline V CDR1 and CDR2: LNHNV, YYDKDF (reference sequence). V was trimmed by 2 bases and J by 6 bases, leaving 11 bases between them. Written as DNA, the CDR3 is TGTGCCACCAGCAGAATTACAGGTCGCGAGCAGTACTTC. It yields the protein CATSRITGREQYF.

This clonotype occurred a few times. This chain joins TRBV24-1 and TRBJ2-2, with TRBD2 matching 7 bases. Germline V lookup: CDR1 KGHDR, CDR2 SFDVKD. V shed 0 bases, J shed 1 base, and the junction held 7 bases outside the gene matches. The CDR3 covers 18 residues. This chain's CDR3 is CATSDLHLASGNTGELFF. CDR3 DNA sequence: TGTGCCACCAGTGATTTGCATCTTGCTAGCGGGAACACCGGGGAGCTGTTTTTT.

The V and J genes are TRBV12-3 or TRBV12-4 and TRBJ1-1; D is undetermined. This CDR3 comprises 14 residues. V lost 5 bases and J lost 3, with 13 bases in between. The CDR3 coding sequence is TGTGCCAGCAGTCTAACCTATATCGACACTGAAGCTTTCTTT. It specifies CASSLTYIDTEAFF.

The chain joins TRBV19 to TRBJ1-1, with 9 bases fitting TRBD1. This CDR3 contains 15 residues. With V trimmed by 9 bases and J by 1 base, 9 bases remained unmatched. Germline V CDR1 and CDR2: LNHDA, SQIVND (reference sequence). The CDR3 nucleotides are TGTGCCAGCATAAACAGGGGGCGGTCGAACACTGAAGCTTTCTTT. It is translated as CASINRGRSNTEAFF. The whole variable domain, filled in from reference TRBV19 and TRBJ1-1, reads DGGITQSPKYLFRKEGQNVTLSCEQNLNHDAMYWYRQDPGQGLRLIYYSQIVNDFQKGDIAEGYSVSREKKESFPLTVTSAQKNPTAFYLCASINRGRSNTEAFFGQGTRLTVV.

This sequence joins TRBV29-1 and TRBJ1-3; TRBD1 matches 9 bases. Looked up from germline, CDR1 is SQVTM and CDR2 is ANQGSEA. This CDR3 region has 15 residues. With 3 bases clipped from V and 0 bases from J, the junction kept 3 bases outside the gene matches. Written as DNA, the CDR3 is TGCAGCGTTGAGGGGACAGGGAGCTCTGGAAACACCATATATTTT. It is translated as CSVEGTGSSGNTIYF.

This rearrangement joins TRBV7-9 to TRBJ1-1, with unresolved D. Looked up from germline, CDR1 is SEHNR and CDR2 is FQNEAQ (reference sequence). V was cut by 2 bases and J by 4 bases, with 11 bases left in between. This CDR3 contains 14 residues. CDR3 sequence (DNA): TGTGCCAGCAGCTTACACGGCTTTGGCACTGAAGCTTTCTTT. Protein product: CASSLHGFGTEAFF.

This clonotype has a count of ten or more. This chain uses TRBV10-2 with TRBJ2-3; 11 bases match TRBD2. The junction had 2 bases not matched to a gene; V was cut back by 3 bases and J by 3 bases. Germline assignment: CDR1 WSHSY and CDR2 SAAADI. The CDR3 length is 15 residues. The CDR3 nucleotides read TGCGCCAGCAGTGATGGACTAGCGGGTACAGATACGCAGTATTTT. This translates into CASSDGLAGTDTQYF.

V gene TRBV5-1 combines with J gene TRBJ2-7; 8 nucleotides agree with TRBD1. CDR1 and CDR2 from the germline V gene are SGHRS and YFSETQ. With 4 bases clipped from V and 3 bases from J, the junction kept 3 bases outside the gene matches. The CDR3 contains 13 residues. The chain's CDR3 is CASSRGQDYEQYF. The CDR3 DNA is TGCGCCAGCAGCAGGGGACAGGACTACGAGCAGTACTTC. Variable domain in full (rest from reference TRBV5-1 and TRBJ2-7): KAGVTQTPRYLIKTRGQQVTLSCSPISGHRSVSWYQQTPGQGLQFLFEYFSETQRNKGNFPGRFSGRQFSNSRSEMNVSTLELGDSALYLCASSRGQDYEQYFGPGTRLTVT.

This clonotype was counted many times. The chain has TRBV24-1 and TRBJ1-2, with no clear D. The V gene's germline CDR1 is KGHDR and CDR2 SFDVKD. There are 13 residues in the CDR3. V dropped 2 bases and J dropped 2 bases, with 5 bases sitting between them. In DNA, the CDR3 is TGTGCCACCAGTGATTACGACAACTATGGCTACACCTTC. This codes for CATSDYDNYGYTF.

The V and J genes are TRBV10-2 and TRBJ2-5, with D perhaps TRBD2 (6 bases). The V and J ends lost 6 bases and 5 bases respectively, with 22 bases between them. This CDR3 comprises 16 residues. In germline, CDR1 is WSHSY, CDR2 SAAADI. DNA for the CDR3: TGCGCCAGCAGCGCCGGGAGACAACCCTCCCGTGAGACCCAGTACTTC. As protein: CASSAGRQPSRETQYF.

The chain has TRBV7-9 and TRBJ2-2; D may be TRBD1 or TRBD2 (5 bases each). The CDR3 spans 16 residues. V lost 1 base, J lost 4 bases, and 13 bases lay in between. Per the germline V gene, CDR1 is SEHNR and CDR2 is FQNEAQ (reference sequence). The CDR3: CASSLVRSGTTGELFF. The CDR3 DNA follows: TGTGCCAGCAGCTTAGTTAGGTCGGGGACCACCGGGGAGCTGTTTTTT.

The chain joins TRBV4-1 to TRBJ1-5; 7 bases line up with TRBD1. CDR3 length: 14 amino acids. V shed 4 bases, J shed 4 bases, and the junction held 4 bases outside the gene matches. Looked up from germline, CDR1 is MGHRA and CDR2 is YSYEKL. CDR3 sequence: CASSLDRKNQPQHF. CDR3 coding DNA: TGCGCCAGCAGCCTGGACAGGAAAAATCAGCCCCAGCATTTT.

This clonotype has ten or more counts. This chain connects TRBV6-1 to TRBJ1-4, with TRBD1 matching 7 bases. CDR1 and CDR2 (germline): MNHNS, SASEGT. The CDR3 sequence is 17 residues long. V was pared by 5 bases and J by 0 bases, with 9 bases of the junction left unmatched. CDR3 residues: CASSSTGDPTTNEKLFF. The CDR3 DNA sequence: TGTGCCAGCAGTTCCACAGGGGATCCAACAACTAATGAAAAACTGTTTTTT.

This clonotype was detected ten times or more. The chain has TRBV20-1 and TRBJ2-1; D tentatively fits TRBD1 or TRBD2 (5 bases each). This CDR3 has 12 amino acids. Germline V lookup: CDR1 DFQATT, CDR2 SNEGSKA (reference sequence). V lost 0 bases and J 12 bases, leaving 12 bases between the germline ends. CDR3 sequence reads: CSARDGASGQFF. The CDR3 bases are TGCAGTGCTAGAGACGGGGCATCAGGGCAGTTCTTC.